The 8 T cell receptor beta chains given below trace back to one sample, sequenced in a study of OX40 agonist ivuxolimab in advanced cancers. Library prep was done by the immunoSEQ multiplex PCR assay. TCRdb limited this immuneACCESS table to in-frame rearrangements with V and J called. A share of clones is missing; checked studies link under half to unresolved V genes, and the rest is unexplained. The sample yields tens of thousands of clones; about 90% were counted once. The ten biggest clones cover more than 14% of the sample. The sequencing here drew on CD4+ or CD8+ T cells sorted from blood, taken in a trial of the OX40 agonist ivuxolimab. These receptors originate from an adult with an advanced solid tumor such as melanoma, head and neck, liver or kidney cancer.

The chain links TRBV10-3 to TRBJ1-1, with D maybe TRBD1 (6 bases). V was shortened by 6 bases and J by 4 bases, with 15 bases between the two germline ends. CDR1 is ENHRY, CDR2 SYGVKD, per germline. This CDR3 is built from 14 residues. CDR3 sequence (DNA): TGTGCCATCAGGACACAGGGCGGGGGCACTGAAGCTTTCTTT. Amino acids: CAIRTQGGGTEAFF.

The CDR3 loop is CASSGGGVYNEQFF. Here the CDR3 DNA reads TGTGCCAGCAGCGGCGGGGGGGTCTACAATGAGCAGTTCTTC. The chain is built from TRBV7-6 and TRBJ2-1, with 9 positions matching TRBD2. Germline lookup yields CDR1 SGHVS and CDR2 FNYEAQ. V dropped 5 bases and J dropped 3; count of bases not matched to a gene: 2. The CDR3 loop spans 14 amino acids.

The chain is built from TRBV30 and TRBJ2-2, with a tentative D call TRBD1 (5 bases). The germline V and J ends were trimmed by 1 base and 5 bases, with 5 bases remaining between them. Germline values: CDR1 GTSNPN, CDR2 SVGIG (reference sequence). There are 12 residues in the CDR3. CDR3 sequence (DNA): TGTGCCTGGAGTGCAGGGACCGGGGAGCTGTTTTTT. Translated, it gives CAWSAGTGELFF.

The rearrangement joins TRBV6-6 to TRBJ2-2, with D maybe TRBD2 (6 bases). Germline V gives CDR1 MNHNY, CDR2 SVGAGI (reference sequence). V gave up 4 bases and J gave up 3 bases, with 12 bases separating them. This CDR3 is 15 amino acids long. The CDR3 DNA reads as TGTGCCAGCAGTTCAAGCGGGTGGGACACCGGGGAGCTGTTTTTT. Protein sequence: CASSSSGWDTGELFF.

This chain joins TRBV5-5 and TRBJ1-1; the D gene is possibly TRBD1 (6 bases). Trimming removed 6 bases at V and 11 bases at J, with 17 bases between. The CDR3 extends over 12 amino acids. Germline V lookup: CDR1 SGHKS, CDR2 YYEKEE (reference sequence). The chain's CDR3 is CASTRDIELAFF. CDR3 bases: TGTGCCAGCACCCGGGACATTGAATTGGCTTTCTTT.

The rearrangement joins TRBV4-2 to TRBJ2-6; 7 positions agree with TRBD2. The V segment lost 0 bases and the J segment 2 bases; nucleotides outside the gene matches: 1. Germline V gives CDR1 LGHNA, CDR2 YNFKEQ. This CDR3 spans 16 amino acids. The CDR3 DNA sequence: TGTGCCAGCAGCCAAGAGGGGGGGACTGGGGCCAACGTCCTGACTTTC. Its translation is CASSQEGGTGANVLTF.

The V and J genes are TRBV11-2 and TRBJ2-7; D may be TRBD2 (6 bases). V was shortened by 1 base and J by 0 bases, with 7 bases between the two germline ends. Germline loops: CDR1 SGHAT, CDR2 FQNNGV. The CDR3 spans 14 residues. Here the CDR3 DNA reads TGTGCCAGCAGCTTAGGGACTAACTCCTACGAGCAGTACTTC. Translated: CASSLGTNSYEQYF.

J is TRBJ2-5 and V is TRBV21-1; the table's D gene call, TRBD1, was not cross checked with the DNA. TRBV21-1 has pseudogene status. This CDR3 is built from 16 residues. CDR3: CASSKSFYGLQETQYF. The CDR3 DNA reads TGTGCCAGCAGCAAAAGTTTTTATGGCCTCCAAGAGACCCAGTACTTC.